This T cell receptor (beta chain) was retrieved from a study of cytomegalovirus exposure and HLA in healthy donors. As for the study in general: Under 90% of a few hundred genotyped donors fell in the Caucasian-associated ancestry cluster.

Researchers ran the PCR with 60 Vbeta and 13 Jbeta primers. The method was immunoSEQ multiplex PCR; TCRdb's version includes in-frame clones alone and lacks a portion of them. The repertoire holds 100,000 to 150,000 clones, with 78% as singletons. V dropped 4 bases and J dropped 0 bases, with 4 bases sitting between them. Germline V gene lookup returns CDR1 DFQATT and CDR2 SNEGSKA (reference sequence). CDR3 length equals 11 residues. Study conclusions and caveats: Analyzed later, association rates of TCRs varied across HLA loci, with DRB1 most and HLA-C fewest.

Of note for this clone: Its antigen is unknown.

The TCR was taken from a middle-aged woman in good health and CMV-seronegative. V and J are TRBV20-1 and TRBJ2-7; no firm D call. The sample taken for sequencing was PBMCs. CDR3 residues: CSAISSYEQYF. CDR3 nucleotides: TGCAGTGCTATCAGCTCCTACGAGCAGTACTTC.